This passage covers 12 T cell receptor beta chains from one sample sequenced in a study of blood T cell repertoires in COVID-19. Clones were sequenced by immunoSEQ multiplex PCR, and TCRdb holds only the in-frame ones, with some missing. The sample includes tens of thousands of clones, around 90% seen only once; the top ten take around 15%. The specimen sequenced was peripheral blood. The receptors stem from a man aged 55 to 69 with active COVID-19.

This chain uses TRBV9 with TRBJ2-2; 8 nucleotides align to TRBD1. The CDR3 length is 16 residues. CDR1 and CDR2 (germline): SGDLS, YYNGEE. The V gene end was trimmed by 4 bases and the J gene end by 0 bases; junction bases not matched to a gene: 5. CDR3 region: CASSIHRGTNTGELFF. CDR3 coding DNA: TGTGCCAGCAGCATTCACAGGGGGACGAACACCGGGGAGCTGTTTTTT.

J is TRBJ2-1 and V is TRBV14; TRBD2 matches 11 bases. Germline CDR1 SGHDN, CDR2 FVKESK. Trimming at V came to 5 bases and at J to 2 bases, leaving 5 bases not matched to a gene. The CDR3 is 16 amino acids. The CDR3 coding sequence is TGTGCCAGCAGCGTTCTTAGCGGGAGGGCCTACAATGAGCAGTTCTTC. Translating it yields CASSVLSGRAYNEQFF.

The V call is TRBV3-1 (or the pseudogene TRBV3-2), the J call TRBJ1-6; tentative D call: TRBD1 (5 bases). V was trimmed by 3 bases and J by 2 bases, leaving 11 bases between them. Per the germline V gene, CDR1 is LGHDT and CDR2 is YNNKEL (reference sequence). CDR3 size: 16 residues. The CDR3 reads CASSHGGGTYNSPLHF. The CDR3 nucleotides are TGTGCCAGCAGCCATGGGGGGGGTACCTATAATTCACCCCTCCACTTT.

This chain joins TRBV11-2 and TRBJ2-2, with TRBD1 matching 8 bases. V shed 1 base and J 4 bases; nucleotides not matched to a gene: 2. The CDR3 is 15 residues long. Germline loops: CDR1 SGHAT, CDR2 FQNNGV. The CDR3: CASSLVTGGTGELFF. The CDR3 bases are TGTGCCAGCAGCTTAGTAACAGGGGGCACCGGGGAGCTGTTTTTT. The complete variable domain, with remaining parts taken from reference TRBV11-2 and TRBJ2-2, reads EAGVAQSPRYKIIEKRQSVAFWCNPISGHATLYWYQQILGQGPKLLIQFQNNGVVDDSQLPKDRFSAERLKGVDSTLKIQPAKLEDSAVYLCASSLVTGGTGELFFGEGSRLTVL.

The chain links TRBV6-5 to TRBJ2-7; the match to TRBD2 covers 7 bases. The length of the CDR3 is 14 residues. Germline CDR1 MNHEY, CDR2 SVGAGI. V shed 6 bases and J 2 bases; nucleotides not matched to a gene: 7. The CDR3 sequence: CASRPPAGPYEQYF. The CDR3 nucleotides read TGTGCCAGCAGGCCCCCAGCGGGACCCTACGAGCAGTACTTC.

In this sample, this clone turned up once. The chain has TRBV7-8 and TRBJ1-2; TRBD1 aligns across 8 bases. The CDR3 loop spans 14 amino acids. The germline gives CDR1 SGHVS, CDR2 FQNEAQ. V shed 1 base and J 3 bases; nucleotides not matched to a gene: 1. CDR3: CASSLDRGDYGYTF. DNA of the CDR3: TGTGCCAGCAGCTTAGACAGGGGGGACTATGGCTACACCTTC. Looking up the rest from reference TRBV7-8 and TRBJ1-2 gives the full variable domain: GAGVSQSPRYKVAKRGQDVALRCDPISGHVSLFWYQQALGQGPEFLTYFQNEAQLDKSGLPSDRFFAERPEGSVSTLKIQRTQQEDSAVYLCASSLDRGDYGYTFGSGTRLTVV.

The chain links TRBV6-2 or TRBV6-3 to TRBJ1-2; D perhaps matches TRBD1 (6 bases). This CDR3 is built from 13 residues. The ends were cut back, 4 bases at V and 7 bases at J, with 13 bases in the middle. CDR1 and CDR2 from the germline V gene are MNHEY and SVGEGT. The CDR3 loop reads CASSSLTGFGYTF. In nucleotides, the CDR3 is TGTGCCAGCAGTTCCCTCACAGGGTTTGGCTACACCTTC.

With regard to this clone: One end of the junction varies from germline; a read error may be responsible. Distinct nucleotide sequences in the sample also encode this CDR3. The rearrangement joins TRBV27 to TRBJ1-5, with TRBD1 matching 7 bases. This CDR3 comprises 15 residues. Germline-derived CDR1 and CDR2 are MNHEY and SMNVEV (reference sequence). In nucleotides, the CDR3 is TGCGCCAGCAGTGCCCCGACAGGGAGCAATCAGCCCCAGCATTTT. Encoded protein: CASSAPTGSNQPQHF.

The chain is built from TRBV12-3 or TRBV12-4 and TRBJ2-1; possible D gene TRBD2, 5 bases. The CDR3 runs to 13 residues. Trimming took off 4 bases at V and 7 bases at J, with 11 bases between the two ends. As DNA, the CDR3 is TGTGCCAGCAGTTCCCCCCCGGGGAATGAGCAGTTCTTC. It codes for CASSSPPGNEQFF.

The chain uses TRBV6-5 and TRBJ2-5, with a possible D match to TRBD1 (6 bases). The germline CDR1 and CDR2 sequences are MNHEY and SVGAGI. The CDR3 is 13 amino acids. V gave up 5 bases and J gave up 1 base, with 8 bases separating them. The DNA for the CDR3 is TGTGCCAGCAGTCCGGACAGCCAAGAGACCCAGTACTTC. As protein: CASSPDSQETQYF.

A few counts support this clone. The CDR3 is CASSVGRVDGYTF. Here the CDR3 DNA reads TGTGCCAGCAGTGTGGGCAGGGTGGACGGCTACACCTTC. The J gene is TRBJ1-2, the V gene TRBV2; possibly TRBD1 for D (5 bases). Trimming cost V 4 bases and J 8 bases, with 14 bases left between them. Germline V gene sequence: CDR1 SNHLY, CDR2 FYNNEI. CDR3 length: 13 residues.

The chain is built from TRBV6-2 or TRBV6-3 and TRBJ2-1; TRBD2 might be the D (6 bases). CDR3 length: 15 amino acids. The germline V gene encodes CDR1 MNHEY and CDR2 SVGEGT. V was trimmed by 0 bases and J by 1 base, leaving 7 bases between them. CDR3 amino acids: CASSYSGGSYNEQFF. Here the CDR3 DNA reads TGTGCCAGCAGTTACTCCGGGGGTTCCTACAATGAGCAGTTCTTC.